These 19 T cell receptor beta chains were all obtained from the same sample, sequenced in a study of blood T cells in healthy people across ages (dated by TCRdb to the mid-2010s). The library was generated by 5' RACE. Sequencing relied on an Illumina HiSeq 2500. A second roughly 7 to 12 cycle PCR used a sample-barcoded 5' primer and a J-beta primer mix. TCRdb reprocessed the public reads (quality trimming at Q25 with fastp, clone calling with MiXCR) and kept in-frame beta chains. Rows matching on CDR3 protein sequence are summarized as one entry with the most common DNA and genes. This sample holds roughly 1,000,000 distinct CDR3 sequences; under 30% were observed only once. The ten largest make up about 0.8% of the sample. The same specimen was also included in a second study, on T cells of mothers and their children.

Sequencing input: blood. The receptors shown here come from a girl aged 2-10 years in good health.

This clonotype was detected only a few times. The V call is TRBV2, the J call TRBJ2-3; TRBD2 matches 10 bases. The CDR3 runs to 17 residues. Germline loops: CDR1 SNHLY, CDR2 FYNNEI. Unmatched junction bases numbered 12, after V lost 6 bases and J lost 3 bases. The CDR3 bases are TGTGCCAGCAGAGACTCCAAACTAGCGGGACAGACAGATACGCAGTATTTT. Translating gives CASRDSKLAGQTDTQYF. The full variable domain, completed using reference TRBV2 and TRBJ2-3, is EPEVTQTPSHQVTQMGQEVILRCVPISNHLYFYWYRQILGQKVEFLVSFYNNEISEKSEIFDDQFSVERPDGSNFTLKIRSTKLEDSAMYFCASRDSKLAGQTDTQYFGPGTRLTVL.

The rearrangement uses TRBV15 and TRBJ1-5, with a tentative D call TRBD1 (5 bases). V dropped 5 bases and J dropped 2 bases, with 13 bases sitting between them. Germline loops: CDR1 LNHNV, CDR2 YYDKDF (reference sequence). The CDR3 spans 15 residues. The CDR3 spells CATSGRGGGNQPQHF. CDR3 in DNA: TGTGCCACCAGCGGAAGGGGTGGGGGCAATCAGCCCCAGCATTTT.

V usage is TRBV7-3 and J usage is TRBJ2-5, with D tentatively TRBD1 (5 bases). The better agreement between TRBJ2-7 and the DNA end casts doubt on the J call. Looked up from germline, CDR1 is SGHTA and CDR2 is FQGTGA. CDR3 length: 14 residues. The CDR3 DNA sequence: TGTGCCAGCAGCTTGGTAGCTGGCGACAGCGAGCAGTACTTC. Its translation: CASSLVAGDSEQYF.

This CDR3 is CSVEDPGESYGYTF. The DNA for the CDR3 is TGCAGCGTTGAAGATCCGGGGGAAAGCTATGGCTACACCTTC. This chain connects TRBV29-1 to TRBJ1-2, with a tentative D call TRBD1 (5 bases). Germline lookup yields CDR1 SQVTM and CDR2 ANQGSEA. The CDR3 is 14 amino acids. The germline V and J ends were trimmed by 0 bases and 4 bases, with 12 bases remaining between them.

This chain connects TRBV2 to TRBJ2-7; 7 bases match TRBD1. Germline CDR1 SNHLY, CDR2 FYNNEI. The junction had 3 bases not matched to a gene; V was cut back by 1 base and J by 3 bases. There are 14 residues in the CDR3. The CDR3 here is CASSEDRGYYEQYF. The CDR3 DNA is TGTGCCAGCAGTGAAGACAGGGGATACTACGAGCAGTACTTC.

The V gene is TRBV7-9, the J gene TRBJ2-6, with D tentatively TRBD2 (6 bases). CDR3 length equals 17 residues. The V gene lost 5 bases and the J gene lost 3 bases, with 17 bases spanning the gap. Looked up from germline, CDR1 is SEHNR and CDR2 is FQNEAQ (reference sequence). The CDR3 spells CASSPRRREGGANVLTF. CDR3 DNA: TGTGCCAGCAGCCCCCGACGGAGGGAAGGTGGGGCCAACGTCCTGACTTTC.

The chain has TRBV9 and TRBJ2-5, with TRBD2 identical over 9 bases. The J call is doubtful: the DNA matches TRBJ2-1 better. Looked up from germline, CDR1 is SGDLS and CDR2 is YYNGEE. There are 13 residues in the CDR3. The CDR3 nucleotides read TGTGCCAGCAGTGGCGGGGGGGCCGGTGAGCAGTTCTTC. Its translation is CASSGGGAGEQFF.

This clonotype was detected only a few times. The V and J genes are TRBV12-3 or TRBV12-4 and TRBJ2-7; maybe TRBD1 (6 bases). V dropped 1 base and J dropped 4 bases, with 11 bases sitting between them. This CDR3 region has 14 residues. CDR3 DNA: TGTGCCAGCAGTTTAGACAGGGCTAAGTACGAGCAGTACTTC. Translated, it gives CASSLDRAKYEQYF.

This clonotype showed up just a few times. The chain carries TRBV29-1 and TRBJ2-3; possible D gene TRBD2, 5 bases. Trimming pared 4 bases from V and 3 bases from J, leaving 14 bases between. In germline, CDR1 is SQVTM, CDR2 ANQGSEA. The CDR3 runs to 14 residues. In DNA, the CDR3 is TGCAGCGTTGGTCGGGAACTGGCGACAGATACGCAGTATTTT. Translation: CSVGRELATDTQYF.

V usage is TRBV28 and J usage is TRBJ2-7; perhaps TRBD2 as D (5 bases). This CDR3 has 15 amino acids. The V end was cut by 3 bases, the J end by 2 bases, with 14 bases between. CDR1 is MDHEN, CDR2 SYDVKM, per germline. CDR3 sequence (DNA): TGTGCCAGCAGTTTTTCCCTGCGAGCGGCCTACGAGCAGTACTTC. It codes for CASSFSLRAAYEQYF.

This clonotype came up a few times. The V call is TRBV9, the J call TRBJ2-4; TRBD1 or TRBD2 may be the D gene (5 bases each). V lost 4 bases, J lost 2 bases, and 16 bases lay in between. The CDR3 has 16 residues. The germline V gene has CDR1 SGDLS and CDR2 YYNGEE. The CDR3 protein is CASSPTRDVTKNIQYF. The CDR3 coding sequence is TGTGCCAGCAGCCCAACAAGGGACGTTACCAAAAACATTCAGTACTTC.

This clonotype turned up a few times. The rearrangement joins TRBV20-1 to TRBJ2-1; D may be TRBD1 (6 bases). From germline, CDR1 is DFQATT and CDR2 SNEGSKA (reference sequence). V was trimmed by 2 bases and J by 5 bases, leaving 10 bases between them. CDR3 length: 13 residues. For the CDR3, the DNA is TGCAGTGCTAGATCTGACAGGAACAATGAGCAGTTCTTC. It is translated as CSARSDRNNEQFF.

J is TRBJ2-5 and V is TRBV28; no clear D. Germline V lookup: CDR1 MDHEN, CDR2 SYDVKM. This CDR3 has 12 amino acids. The V and J ends lost 9 bases and 11 bases respectively, with 19 bases between them. The CDR3 DNA reads as TGTGCCAGTTCTTCCCTGAATTCAGAGCAGTACTTC. This codes for CASSSLNSEQYF.

Here the CDR3 DNA reads TGCAGCGAACAGGGGGATCTTCGGGCTATTCGTGGCTACACCTTC. This sequence encodes CSEQGDLRAIRGYTF. This sequence joins TRBV29-1 and TRBJ1-2, with 8 positions matching TRBD1. V lost 7 bases to trimming and J lost 7 bases; unmatched junction nucleotides: 17. CDR1 and CDR2 from the germline V gene are SQVTM and ANQGSEA. This CDR3 contains 15 residues.

This sequence joins TRBV9 and TRBJ2-2, with 9 positions matching TRBD1. Germline lookup yields CDR1 SGDLS and CDR2 YYNGEE. CDR3 length: 17 amino acids. The V gene end was trimmed by 0 bases and the J gene end by 4 bases; junction bases not matched to a gene: 7. This CDR3 reads CASSVVGGQGPTGELFF. CDR3 coding DNA: TGTGCCAGCAGCGTAGTAGGGGGACAGGGTCCCACCGGGGAGCTGTTTTTT.

This chain connects TRBV7-6 to TRBJ1-2, with D possibly matching TRBD1 (6 bases). Trimming removed 4 bases at V and 7 bases at J, with 13 bases between. The CDR3 consists of 13 residues. Germline CDR1 reads SGHVS; CDR2 reads FNYEAQ. The CDR3 DNA sequence: TGTGCCAGCAGCTCCGTACAAGGGGGTGGCTACACCTTC. Protein: CASSSVQGGGYTF.

As to this clonotype: One end of the junction does not line up with germline, which may come from a read error. This chain uses TRBV6-5 with TRBJ1-2, with 7 bases matching TRBD1. The CDR3 is made up of 14 amino acids. Germline assignment: CDR1 MNHEY and CDR2 SVGAGI. The CDR3 nucleotides read TGTGCCAGCAGTTACGGAGAGGGGGCCTATGGCTACGCCTTC. Amino acid sequence: CASSYGEGAYGYAF.

The chain employs TRBV5-1 and TRBJ2-4; TRBD1 aligns across 7 bases. V dropped 5 bases and J dropped 5; count of bases not matched to a gene: 10. The CDR3 spans 15 residues. The germline V gene encodes CDR1 SGHRS and CDR2 YFSETQ. The CDR3 loop reads CASRRDSGDQNIQYF. As DNA, the CDR3 is TGCGCCAGCAGACGGGACAGTGGAGATCAAAACATTCAGTACTTC.

V gene TRBV29-1 combines with J gene TRBJ2-3; the D gene could be TRBD1 or TRBD2 (5 bases each). CDR3 length: 15 amino acids. The germline V gene encodes CDR1 SQVTM and CDR2 ANQGSEA. V lost 3 bases to trimming and J lost 2 bases, with 15 bases between them. Here the CDR3 DNA reads TGCAGCGTTGACAGGGTGAGGGAAAACACAGATACGCAGTATTTT. Protein: CSVDRVRENTDTQYF.